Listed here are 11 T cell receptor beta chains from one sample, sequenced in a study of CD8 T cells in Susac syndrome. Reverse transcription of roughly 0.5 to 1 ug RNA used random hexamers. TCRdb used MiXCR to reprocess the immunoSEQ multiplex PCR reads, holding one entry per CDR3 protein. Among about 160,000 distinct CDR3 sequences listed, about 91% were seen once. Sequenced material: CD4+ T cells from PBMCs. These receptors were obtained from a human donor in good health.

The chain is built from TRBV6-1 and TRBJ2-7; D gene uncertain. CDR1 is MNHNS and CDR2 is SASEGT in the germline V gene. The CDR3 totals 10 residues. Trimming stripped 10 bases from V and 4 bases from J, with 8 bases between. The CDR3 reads CAIGRYEQYF. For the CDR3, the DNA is TGTGCCATCGGACGGTACGAGCAGTACTTC.

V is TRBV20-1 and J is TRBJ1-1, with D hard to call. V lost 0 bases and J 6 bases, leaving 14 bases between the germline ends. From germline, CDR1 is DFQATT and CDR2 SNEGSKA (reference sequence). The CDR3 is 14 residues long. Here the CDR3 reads CSARDLLGKSEAFF. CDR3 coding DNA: TGCAGTGCTAGAGATTTGCTGGGTAAATCTGAAGCTTTCTTT.

The DNA for the CDR3 is TGTGCCAGCAGTGAAGTCTGGATCCAAGAGACCCAGTACTTC. Translation gives CASSEVWIQETQYF. The chain recombines TRBV2 with TRBJ2-5; D unresolved. Germline CDR1 reads SNHLY; CDR2 reads FYNNEI. This CDR3 has 14 residues. Trimming removed 1 base from V and 1 base from J, with 7 bases in between. Full variable domain (outside the CDR3, taken from reference TRBV2 and TRBJ2-5): EPEVTQTPSHQVTQMGQEVILRCVPISNHLYFYWYRQILGQKVEFLVSFYNNEISEKSEIFDDQFSVERPDGSNFTLKIRSTKLEDSAMYFCASSEVWIQETQYFGPGTRLLVL.

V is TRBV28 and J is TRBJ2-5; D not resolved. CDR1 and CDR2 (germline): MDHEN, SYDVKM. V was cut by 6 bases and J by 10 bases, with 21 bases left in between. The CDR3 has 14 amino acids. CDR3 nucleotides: TGTGCCAGCAGCCGTACTCTAGGGTATGAGGACCAGTACTTC. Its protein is CASSRTLGYEDQYF.

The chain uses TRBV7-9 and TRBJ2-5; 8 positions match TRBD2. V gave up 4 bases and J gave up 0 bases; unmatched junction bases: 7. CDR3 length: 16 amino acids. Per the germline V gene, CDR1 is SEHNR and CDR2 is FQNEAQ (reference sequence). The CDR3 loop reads CASSSTAGAYQETQYF. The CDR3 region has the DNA TGTGCCAGCAGCTCGACAGCGGGAGCGTACCAAGAGACCCAGTACTTC.

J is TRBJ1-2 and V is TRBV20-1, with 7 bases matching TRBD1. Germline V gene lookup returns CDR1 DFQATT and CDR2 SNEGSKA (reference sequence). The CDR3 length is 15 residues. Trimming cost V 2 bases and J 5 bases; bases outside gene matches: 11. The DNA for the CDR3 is TGCAGTGCTAGACTCGACAGGGCTCCGAGATATGGCTACACCTTC. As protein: CSARLDRAPRYGYTF.

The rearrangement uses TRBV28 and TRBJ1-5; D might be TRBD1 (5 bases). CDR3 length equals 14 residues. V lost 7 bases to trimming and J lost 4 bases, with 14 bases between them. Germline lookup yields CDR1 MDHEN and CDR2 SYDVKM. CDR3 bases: TGTGCCAGCACCTCCACGGGGGGAAATCAGCCCCAGCATTTT. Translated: CASTSTGGNQPQHF.

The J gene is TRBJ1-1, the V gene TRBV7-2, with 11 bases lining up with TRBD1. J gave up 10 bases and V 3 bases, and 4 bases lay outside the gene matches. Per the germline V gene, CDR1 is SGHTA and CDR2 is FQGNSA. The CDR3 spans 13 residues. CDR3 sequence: CASSLGTGGRAFF. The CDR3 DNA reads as TGTGCCAGCAGCTTGGGGACAGGGGGGCGAGCTTTCTTT. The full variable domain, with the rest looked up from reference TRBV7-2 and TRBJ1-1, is GAGVSQSPSNKVTEKGKDVELRCDPISGHTALYWYRQSLGQGLEFLIYFQGNSAPDKSGLPSDRFSAERTGGSVSTLTIQRTQQEDSAVYLCASSLGTGGRAFFGQGTRLTVV.

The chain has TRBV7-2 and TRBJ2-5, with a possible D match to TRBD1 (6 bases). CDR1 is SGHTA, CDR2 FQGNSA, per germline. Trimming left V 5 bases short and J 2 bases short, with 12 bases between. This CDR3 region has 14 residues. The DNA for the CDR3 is TGTGCCAGCAGCCGGGACATAGCACAAGAGACCCAGTACTTC. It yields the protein CASSRDIAQETQYF. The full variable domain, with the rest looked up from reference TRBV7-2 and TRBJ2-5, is GAGVSQSPSNKVTEKGKDVELRCDPISGHTALYWYRQSLGQGLEFLIYFQGNSAPDKSGLPSDRFSAERTGGSVSTLTIQRTQQEDSAVYLCASSRDIAQETQYFGPGTRLLVL.

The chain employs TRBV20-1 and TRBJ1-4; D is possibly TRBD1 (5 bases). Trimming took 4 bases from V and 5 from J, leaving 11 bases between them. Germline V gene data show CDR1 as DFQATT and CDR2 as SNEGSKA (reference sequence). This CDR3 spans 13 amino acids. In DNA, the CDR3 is TGCAGTGCTAAGACAGCCTTAAATGAAAAACTGTTTTTT. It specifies CSAKTALNEKLFF.

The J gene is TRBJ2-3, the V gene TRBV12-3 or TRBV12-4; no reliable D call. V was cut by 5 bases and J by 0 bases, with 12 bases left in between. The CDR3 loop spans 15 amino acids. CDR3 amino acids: CASSMRRISTDTQYF. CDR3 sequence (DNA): TGTGCCAGCAGTATGAGGCGGATTAGCACAGATACGCAGTATTTT.